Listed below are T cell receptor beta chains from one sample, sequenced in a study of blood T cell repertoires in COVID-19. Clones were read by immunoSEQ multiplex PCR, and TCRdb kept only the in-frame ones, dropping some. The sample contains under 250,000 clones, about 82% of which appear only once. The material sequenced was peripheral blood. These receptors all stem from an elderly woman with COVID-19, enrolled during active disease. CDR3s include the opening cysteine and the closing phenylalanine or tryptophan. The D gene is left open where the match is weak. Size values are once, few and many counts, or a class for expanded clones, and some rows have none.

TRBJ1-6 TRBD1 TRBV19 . CASSMTQGASNSPLHF TGTGCCAGTAGTATGACACAGGGGGCTAGTAATTCACCCCTCCACTTT
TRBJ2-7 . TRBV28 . CASRHYEQYF TGTGCCAGCAGACACTACGAGCAGTACTTC
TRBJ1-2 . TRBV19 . CASKTYSGDYGYTF TGTGCCAGCAAGACGTATTCAGGGGACTATGGCTACACCTTC
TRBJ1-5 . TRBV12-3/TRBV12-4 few CASRRREQAQHF TGTGCCAGCAGGCGCCGGGAGCAGGCCCAGCATTTT
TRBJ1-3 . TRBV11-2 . CASSRKEGTGGNTIYF TGTGCCAGCAGCCGGAAGGAGGGGACGGGGGGAAACACCATATATTTT
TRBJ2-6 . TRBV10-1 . CASSESRGGSGANVLTF TGCGCCAGCAGTGAGTCGAGGGGGGGCTCTGGGGCCAACGTCCTGACTTTC
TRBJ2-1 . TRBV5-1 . CASSRQGGDEQFF TGCGCCAGCAGCCGGCAGGGGGGAGATGAGCAGTTCTTC
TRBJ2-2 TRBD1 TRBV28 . CASRLGQVTGELFF TGTGCCAGCAGATTGGGACAGGTCACCGGGGAGCTGTTTTTT
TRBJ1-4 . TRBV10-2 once CASSESTRGSEEKLFF TGCGCCAGCAGTGAGTCGACTCGCGGATCGGAGGAAAAACTGTTTTTT
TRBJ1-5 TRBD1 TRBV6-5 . CASSSQDRDQPQHF TGTGCCAGCAGTTCCCAGGACAGGGATCAGCCCCAGCATTTT
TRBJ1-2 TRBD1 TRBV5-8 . CASSLGQGNYGYTF TGTGCCAGCAGCCTCGGACAGGGAAACTATGGCTACACCTTC
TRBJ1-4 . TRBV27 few CASSLLRGGTEKLFF TGTGCCAGCAGTCTTCTTCGCGGGGGGACTGAAAAACTGTTTTTT
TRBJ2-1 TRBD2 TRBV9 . CASSVFSGGAGNEQFF TGTGCCAGCAGCGTATTTAGCGGGGGGGCCGGCAATGAGCAGTTCTTC
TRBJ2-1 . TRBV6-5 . CASTRRGGGLEEQFF TGTGCCAGCACTCGAAGAGGGGGGGGCCTGGAGGAGCAGTTCTTC
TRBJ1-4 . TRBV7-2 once CASSSLYEKLFF TGTGCCAGCAGCTCTCTGTATGAAAAACTGTTTTTT
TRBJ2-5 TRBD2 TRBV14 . CASSQVSSGALTGETQYF TGTGCCAGCAGCCAAGTATCCAGCGGGGCCCTTACTGGGGAGACCCAGTACTTC
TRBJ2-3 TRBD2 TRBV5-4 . CASSLPTSGGADTQYF TGTGCCAGCAGCTTGCCCACTAGCGGGGGGGCAGATACGCAGTATTTT
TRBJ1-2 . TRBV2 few CASTNGGAGYTF TGTGCCAGCACCAACGGAGGCGCCGGCTACACCTTC
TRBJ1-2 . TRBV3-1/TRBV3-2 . CASSQGVRGSYGYTF TGTGCCAGCAGCCAAGGGGTGAGGGGGTCCTATGGCTACACCTTC
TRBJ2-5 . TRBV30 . CAWSPQPGTQYF TGTGCCTGGAGCCCTCAGCCGGGGACCCAGTACTTC
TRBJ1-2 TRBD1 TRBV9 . CASVIQGYGYTF TGTGCGTCTGTAATACAGGGGTATGGCTACACCTTC
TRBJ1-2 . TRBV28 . CASTHGTITYGYTF TGTGCCAGCACCCATGGGACAATTACCTATGGCTACACCTTC
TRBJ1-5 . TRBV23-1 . CASSQGGGNQPQHF TGCGCCAGCAGTCAAGGGGGAGGAAACCAGCCCCAGCATTTT
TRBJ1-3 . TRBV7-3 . CASSQNRAGNTIYF TGTGCCAGCAGTCAAAACAGGGCTGGAAACACCATATATTTT
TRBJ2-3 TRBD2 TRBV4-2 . CASSQAASGGSDTQYF TGTGCCAGCAGCCAAGCGGCTAGCGGGGGGTCTGATACGCAGTATTTT
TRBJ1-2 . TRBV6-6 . CASSPTITGHSNYGYTF TGTGCCAGCAGTCCTACCATTACAGGGCACTCTAACTATGGCTACACCTTC
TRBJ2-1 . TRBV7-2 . CASSLDHIGSTVF TGTGCCAGCAGCTTAGACCACATTGGGAGCACTGTCTTC
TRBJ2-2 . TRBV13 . CASSLAGAPALFF TGTGCCAGTTCCCTGGCAGGGGCCCCCGCGCTGTTTTTT
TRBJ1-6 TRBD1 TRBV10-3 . CAISEGTVSNSPLHF TGTGCCATCAGTGAGGGGACAGTGTCTAATTCACCCCTCCACTTT
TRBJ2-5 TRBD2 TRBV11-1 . CASSSGLAGETQYF TGTGCCAGCAGCTCGGGACTAGCGGGGGAGACCCAGTACTTC
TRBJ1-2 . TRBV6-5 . CASHPGGRLDYGYTF TGTGCCAGCCACCCGGGGGGCAGGTTGGACTATGGCTACACCTTC
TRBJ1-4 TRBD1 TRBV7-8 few CASSPRDRAEKLFF TGTGCCAGCAGCCCCCGGGACAGGGCTGAAAAACTGTTTTTT
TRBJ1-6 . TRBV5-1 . CASSLGVTMNSPLHF TGCGCCAGCAGCTTGGGGGTGACAATGAATTCACCCCTCCACTTT
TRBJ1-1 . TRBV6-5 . CASSTIVGGNTEAFF TGTGCCAGCAGTACCATCGTAGGGGGGAACACTGAAGCTTTCTTT
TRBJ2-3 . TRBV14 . CASSPGGPPQYF TGTGCCAGCAGCCCCGGGGGACCGCCGCAGTATTTT
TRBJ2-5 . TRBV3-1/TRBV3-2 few CASSQDPGETQYF TGTGCCAGCAGCCAAGATCCCGGGGAGACCCAGTACTTC
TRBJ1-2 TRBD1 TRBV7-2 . CASSFQGALGYTF TGTGCCAGCAGTTTTCAGGGGGCGCTCGGCTACACCTTC
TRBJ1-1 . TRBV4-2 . CASSQTRRPEAFF TGTGCCAGCAGCCAGACTAGGCGGCCTGAAGCTTTCTTT
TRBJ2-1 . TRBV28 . CASSVQNNEQFF TGTGCCAGCAGCGTCCAGAACAATGAGCAGTTCTTC
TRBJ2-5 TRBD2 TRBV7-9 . CASSFIAGGRGETQYF TGTGCCAGCAGCTTTATAGCGGGGGGACGGGGAGAGACCCAGTACTTC
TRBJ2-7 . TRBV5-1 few CASSLNLPAGRPYEQYF TGCGCCAGCAGCTTGAATTTGCCCGCTGGGCGCCCCTACGAGCAGTACTTC
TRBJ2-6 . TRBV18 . CASSHGQSAPSGANVLTF TGTGCCAGCTCACATGGACAGAGCGCCCCCTCTGGGGCCAACGTCCTGACTTTC
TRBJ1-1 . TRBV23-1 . CASSQFKQQHEAFF TGCGCCAGCAGTCAATTTAAACAGCAACATGAAGCTTTCTTT